A single sample gave rise to the 14 T cell receptor beta chains below, sequenced in a study of T cell responses to AZD1222 COVID-19 vaccine. The assay was immunoSEQ multiplex PCR, and TCRdb's table has in-frame clones only and misses some. The repertoire holds 150,000 or so clones, with just over 90% as singletons. The sequencing here drew on peripheral blood, taken on day 0 of AZD1222 vaccination. These receptors originate from an adult in good health.

For this clone: At one boundary the junction diverges from the germline segment, which might be a read error. CDR3 nucleotide sequence: TGTGCCAGCAGATTAGCGGGGTACAATGAGCAGTTCTTC. Residues: CASRLAGYNEQFF. The rearrangement joins TRBV12-3 or TRBV12-4 to TRBJ2-1; 8 positions agree with TRBD2. The CDR3 is 13 residues long.

CDR3 in DNA: TGTGCCAGCAGCAAAGTAGGAGGACAGGGTAGCACCGGGGAGCTGTTTTTT. It codes for CASSKVGGQGSTGELFF. This chain uses TRBV21-1 with TRBJ2-2; no DNA check was done on the table's D call, TRBD1. TRBV21-1 is a recognized pseudogene. This CDR3 has 17 residues.

The gene calls are TRBV10-3 and TRBJ1-5; a possible D gene is TRBD1 (6 bases). The V gene lost 0 bases and the J gene lost 3 bases, with 12 bases spanning the gap. The V gene's germline CDR1 is ENHRY and CDR2 SYGVKD. This CDR3 has 16 residues. CDR3 nucleotides: TGTGCCATCAGTGAGTCGCTAGGGACACTCAATCAGCCCCAGCATTTT. Translating gives CAISESLGTLNQPQHF.

The sample holds one count of this clone. The chain employs TRBV6-5 and TRBJ2-3; 7 bases fit TRBD1. The CDR3 sequence is 15 residues long. Germline V lookup: CDR1 MNHEY, CDR2 SVGAGI. With 8 bases clipped from V and 4 bases from J, the junction kept 12 bases outside the gene matches. DNA of the CDR3: TGTGCCAGCTACCGGGACAGCCTGTCCCCAGATACGCAGTATTTT. This gives the protein CASYRDSLSPDTQYF.

The chain carries TRBV7-9 and TRBJ1-1, with a tentative D call TRBD1 (6 bases). Germline V gene sequence: CDR1 SEHNR, CDR2 FQNEAQ (reference sequence). V was pared by 2 bases and J by 1 base, with 11 bases between. The CDR3 has 15 residues. The CDR3 here is CASSLKDSPNTEAFF. For the CDR3, the DNA is TGTGCCAGCAGCTTAAAGGACAGCCCGAACACTGAAGCTTTCTTT.

Only a few counts were recorded for this clone. The chain joins TRBV7-9 to TRBJ2-7; the D gene is possibly TRBD2 (6 bases). The CDR3 contains 14 residues. V lost 5 bases and J lost 9, with 20 bases in between. The germline gives CDR1 SEHNR, CDR2 FQNEAQ (reference sequence). The CDR3 sequence is CASSVSGFYGGQYF. CDR3 in DNA: TGTGCCAGCAGCGTTAGCGGATTCTACGGTGGGCAGTACTTC.

This chain joins TRBV2 and TRBJ1-1; D gene uncertain. CDR3 length: 14 residues. CDR1 SNHLY and CDR2 FYNNEI come from the germline V gene. V was pared by 7 bases and J by 1 base, with 13 bases between. In DNA, the CDR3 is TGTGCCAGCATGGTGACGGCGAGGAACACTGAAGCTTTCTTT. Protein: CASMVTARNTEAFF. Full variable domain (outside the CDR3, taken from reference TRBV2 and TRBJ1-1): EPEVTQTPSHQVTQMGQEVILRCVPISNHLYFYWYRQILGQKVEFLVSFYNNEISEKSEIFDDQFSVERPDGSNFTLKIRSTKLEDSAMYFCASMVTARNTEAFFGQGTRLTVV.

Points on this clone: The same CDR3 is also encoded by other DNA sequences in this sample. This chain links TRBV19 with TRBJ2-7, with 9 bases that match TRBD1. This CDR3 is built from 13 residues. V gave up 6 bases and J gave up 4 bases; unmatched junction bases: 4. CDR1 LNHDA and CDR2 SQIVND come from the germline V gene (reference sequence). The CDR3, as DNA: TGTGCCAGTAGCTTGGACAGGGGTTACGAGCAGTACTTC. The encoded protein is CASSLDRGYEQYF.

The CDR3: CASSLTTENEKLFF. As DNA, the CDR3 is TGTGCCAGCAGTTTAACAACAGAGAATGAAAAACTGTTTTTT. The V gene is TRBV28, the J gene TRBJ1-4, with D uncertain. V was pared by 2 bases and J by 5 bases, with 9 bases between. There are 14 residues in the CDR3. Germline V gene sequence: CDR1 MDHEN, CDR2 SYDVKM.

V and J are TRBV12-3 or TRBV12-4 and TRBJ1-4; D remains ambiguous. V dropped 3 bases and J dropped 14 bases, with 16 bases sitting between them. CDR3 size: 13 residues. The DNA of the CDR3 is TGTGCCAGCAGTTTCCAGCTCTCGGGTGAGCTGTTTTTT. The encoded protein is CASSFQLSGELFF.

The J gene is TRBJ2-7, the V gene TRBV7-9, with D unclear. The V end lost 1 base, the J end lost 5 bases, and 9 bases lay between the germline ends. CDR1 SEHNR and CDR2 FQNEAQ come from the germline V gene (reference sequence). This CDR3 is 13 amino acids long. CDR3 protein: CASSLGWANEQYF. CDR3 nucleotides: TGTGCCAGCAGCTTAGGATGGGCTAACGAGCAGTACTTC.

This clone has only one observation. The rearrangement uses TRBV6-2 or TRBV6-3 and TRBJ2-4, with 10 bases fitting TRBD1. The CDR3 is 18 residues long. Per the germline V gene, CDR1 is MNHEY and CDR2 is SVGEGT. J gave up 3 bases and V 2 bases, and 10 bases lay outside the gene matches. In nucleotides, the CDR3 is TGTGCCAGCAGTTACGACAGGGGGCGAAGTAATGTCAAAAACATTCAGTACTTC. Translation: CASSYDRGRSNVKNIQYF.

The chain uses TRBV28 and TRBJ2-3, with D tentatively TRBD1 or TRBD2 (6 bases each). The ends were cut back, 3 bases at V and 1 base at J, with 11 bases in the middle. The CDR3 has 15 amino acids. Germline V CDR1 and CDR2: MDHEN, SYDVKM. The chain's CDR3 is CASSFTGAGTDTQYF. The CDR3 region has the DNA TGTGCCAGCAGTTTTACGGGGGCCGGCACAGATACGCAGTATTTT.

The chain employs TRBV30 and TRBJ2-7, with 7 bases fitting TRBD1. Looked up from germline, CDR1 is GTSNPN and CDR2 is SVGIG (reference sequence). Trimming cost V 2 bases and J 5 bases; bases outside gene matches: 3. The CDR3 loop spans 12 amino acids. Here the CDR3 reads CAWSRGPDEQYF. As DNA, the CDR3 is TGTGCCTGGAGTAGGGGGCCAGACGAGCAGTACTTC.